This T cell receptor (beta chain) was recorded in a study of control samples from healthy donors and cancer patients. The table came from immunoSEQ multiplex PCR; TCRdb's copy has only in-frame clones and leaves some out. The table records about 86,000 clones, approximately 95% of them present only once. In germline, CDR1 is SGHTA, CDR2 FQGTGA. V shed 5 bases, J shed 8 bases, and the junction held 13 bases outside the gene matches. The CDR3 extends over 16 amino acids. The rearrangement links TRBV7-3 to TRBJ2-1; 9 bases map to TRBD2. The receptor was isolated from a woman aged 30 to 39 in good health. Input material: blood. In DNA, the CDR3 is TGTGCCAGCAGCCTAAACCCGGGACTAGCAGGTCATGAGCAGTTCTTC. Its translation is CASSLNPGLAGHEQFF.